These 27 T cell receptor beta chains were sequenced from one sample in a study of T cell responses to AZD1222 COVID-19 vaccine. The repertoire was sequenced with immunoSEQ multiplex PCR; TCRdb's copy has only in-frame clones and lacks some. The sample has some 63,000 clones; 84% are singletons. Material: peripheral blood, obtained on day 0 of AZD1222 vaccination. The receptors here all came from an adult in good health.

This clone was picked up a small number of times. The chain uses TRBV3-1 (or the pseudogene TRBV3-2) and TRBJ2-5; tentative D call: TRBD2 (5 bases). The ends were cut back, 4 bases at V and 5 bases at J, with 14 bases in the middle. The V gene's germline CDR1 is LGHDT and CDR2 YNNKEL (reference sequence). The CDR3 totals 14 residues. CDR3 coding DNA: TGTGCCAGCAGCCTAGAAGCGGACCTCGAGACCCAGTACTTC. Translated, it gives CASSLEADLETQYF.

Only one count was recorded for this clone. The chain couples TRBV5-1 to TRBJ2-5; 9 positions match TRBD1. CDR1 is SGHRS, CDR2 YFSETQ, per germline. Trimming cost V 4 bases and J 5 bases; bases outside gene matches: 12. The CDR3 runs to 16 residues. The CDR3 here is CASSPRQGGVLETQYF. In nucleotides, the CDR3 is TGCGCCAGCAGCCCTAGACAGGGGGGCGTTTTGGAGACCCAGTACTTC.

This chain uses TRBV27 with TRBJ1-1; D remains ambiguous. This CDR3 is built from 13 residues. The V gene's germline CDR1 is MNHEY and CDR2 SMNVEV (reference sequence). Trimming pared 1 base from V and 1 base from J, leaving 4 bases between. CDR3 nucleotides: TGTGCCAGCAGTTTATGGCAGAACACTGAAGCTTTCTTT. Amino acids: CASSLWQNTEAFF.

This rearrangement joins TRBV2 to TRBJ2-3; weak D call: TRBD2 (6 bases). The V gene's germline CDR1 is SNHLY and CDR2 FYNNEI. The V and J ends lost 8 bases and 5 bases respectively, with 14 bases between them. The CDR3 is made up of 13 amino acids. The CDR3 sequence is CASRTIKRDTQYF. CDR3 nucleotides: TGTGCCAGCCGGACTATAAAAAGAGATACGCAGTATTTT.

The chain uses TRBV5-1 and TRBJ1-1; 8 nucleotides align to TRBD1. Germline loops: CDR1 SGHRS, CDR2 YFSETQ. After removal of 4 bases from V and 1 base from J, the junction contained 3 bases not matched to a gene. CDR3 length equals 14 residues. The CDR3 DNA sequence: TGCGCCAGCAGCCCTGGGACAGGGAACACTGAAGCTTTCTTT. Amino acids: CASSPGTGNTEAFF.

The genes are TRBV18 and TRBJ1-1, with D uncertain. V lost 0 bases to trimming and J lost 1 base, with 6 bases between them. Germline loops: CDR1 KGHSH, CDR2 LQKENI. This CDR3 contains 14 residues. In nucleotides, the CDR3 is TGTGCCAGCTCACCACCGGCAACGAACACTGAAGCTTTCTTT. As protein: CASSPPATNTEAFF.

Regarding this clone: The junction and the germline gene differ at one end; a read error may be behind it. The rearrangement uses TRBV19 and TRBJ1-1, with D possibly TRBD1 on 6 matching bases. CDR1 LNHDA and CDR2 SQIVND come from the germline V gene (reference sequence). The CDR3 is 13 residues long. The CDR3 region has the DNA TGTGCCAGTAGTAGCACCGGGACAACTGACGCTTTCTTT. Translated: CASSSTGTTDAFF.

This sequence joins TRBV7-2 and TRBJ2-3; TRBD2 matches 8 bases. Trimming cost V 3 bases and J 5 bases; bases outside gene matches: 10. Germline V gives CDR1 SGHTA, CDR2 FQGNSA. The CDR3 sequence is 16 residues long. CDR3 in DNA: TGTGCCAGCAGCTTTGTGGCGGGAGGCCTTGAAGATACGCAGTATTTT. Translating gives CASSFVAGGLEDTQYF.

This clone appeared a few times. This chain joins TRBV7-6 and TRBJ2-1, with 7 bases fitting TRBD2. The V gene end was trimmed by 2 bases and the J gene end by 2 bases; junction bases not matched to a gene: 15. This CDR3 spans 19 amino acids. Germline V gene data show CDR1 as SGHVS and CDR2 as FNYEAQ. DNA of the CDR3: TGTGCCAGCAGCTTATCCCATCGGGACGCCGCGGGGGCCTACAATGAGCAGTTCTTC. Protein product: CASSLSHRDAAGAYNEQFF.

The chain carries TRBV5-1 and TRBJ2-5, with 7 positions matching TRBD2. CDR1 is SGHRS, CDR2 YFSETQ, per germline. V gave up 4 bases and J gave up 4 bases; unmatched junction bases: 13. The CDR3 length is 16 residues. CDR3 region: CASSPEGGLRRETQYF. In DNA form, the CDR3 reads TGCGCCAGCAGCCCCGAGGGAGGGCTTAGGCGAGAGACCCAGTACTTC.

V is TRBV5-5 and J is TRBJ1-2; D perhaps matches TRBD1 (6 bases). The CDR3 loop spans 16 amino acids. Germline V gene lookup returns CDR1 SGHKS and CDR2 YYEKEE (reference sequence). Trimming pared 4 bases from V and 4 bases from J, leaving 20 bases between. Here the CDR3 DNA reads TGTGCCAGCAGCCTACAGGCTGGACAGCCGATCTATGGCTACACCTTC. It codes for CASSLQAGQPIYGYTF.

V is TRBV9 and J is TRBJ1-2; D call uncertain. The CDR3 loop spans 15 amino acids. V lost 4 bases and J 8 bases, leaving 21 bases between the germline ends. Germline values: CDR1 SGDLS, CDR2 YYNGEE. CDR3 residues: CASSSTPYPSLGYTF. Here the CDR3 DNA reads TGTGCCAGCAGCTCTACCCCTTACCCCTCGCTGGGCTACACCTTC.

The chain combines TRBV6-5 with TRBJ2-6; D call uncertain. Germline CDR1 MNHEY, CDR2 SVGAGI. V dropped 8 bases and J dropped 0 bases, with 5 bases sitting between them. The CDR3 covers 13 residues. The CDR3 is CASRPSGANVLTF. CDR3 DNA: TGTGCCAGCCGGCCCTCTGGGGCCAACGTCCTGACTTTC.

The chain recombines TRBV6-2 or TRBV6-3 with TRBJ1-5; D is unclear. Trimming shortened V by 5 bases and J by 7 bases, and 9 bases separated the two germline ends. The CDR3 is 12 amino acids. The germline CDR1 and CDR2 sequences are MNHEY and SVGEGT. The CDR3 DNA sequence: TGTGCCAGCAGTCGAGGAAAGCAGCCCCAGCATTTT. Its translation is CASSRGKQPQHF.

This clone was seen just once. The chain joins TRBV7-2 to TRBJ1-3; possible D gene TRBD1, 6 bases. The CDR3 runs 15 residues. In germline, CDR1 is SGHTA, CDR2 FQGNSA. V was shortened by 3 bases and J by 3 bases, with 12 bases between the two germline ends. The CDR3 region is CASSFQGIGGNTIYF. CDR3 nucleotides: TGTGCCAGCAGCTTTCAGGGGATAGGTGGAAACACCATATATTTT. Complete variable domain (other parts from reference TRBV7-2 and TRBJ1-3): GAGVSQSPSNKVTEKGKDVELRCDPISGHTALYWYRQSLGQGLEFLIYFQGNSAPDKSGLPSDRFSAERTGGSVSTLTIQRTQQEDSAVYLCASSFQGIGGNTIYFGEGSWLTVV.

The chain links TRBV7-6 to TRBJ2-7; D gene unclear. CDR1 is SGHVS and CDR2 is FNYEAQ in the germline V gene. The CDR3 sequence is 14 residues long. The ends were cut back, 1 base at V and 2 bases at J, with 9 bases in the middle. The chain's CDR3 is CASSLGPAPYEQYF. The CDR3 DNA reads TGTGCCAGCAGCTTAGGGCCAGCTCCCTACGAGCAGTACTTC.

The V gene is TRBV19, the J gene TRBJ2-3; the D is unclear. The CDR3 loop spans 13 amino acids. V was trimmed by 4 bases and J by 2 bases, leaving 7 bases between them. Germline V gene lookup returns CDR1 LNHDA and CDR2 SQIVND (reference sequence). CDR3 sequence: CASSTEVTDTQYF. For the CDR3, the DNA is TGTGCCAGTAGTACAGAGGTCACAGATACGCAGTATTTT.

The rearrangement joins TRBV24-1 to TRBJ1-4; 9 bases align to TRBD1. The ends lost 5 bases at V and 6 bases at J; junction bases unmatched: 6. The CDR3 covers 15 residues. Germline CDR1 and CDR2: KGHDR and SFDVKD. CDR3 DNA sequence: TGTGCCACCAGTGCTGCCGGGACAGGGTATGAAAAACTGTTTTTT. Residues: CATSAAGTGYEKLFF.

The rearrangement uses TRBV4-3 and TRBJ2-3; TRBD2 aligns across 8 bases. CDR3 size: 18 residues. Germline V gene sequence: CDR1 LGHNA, CDR2 YSLEER. J gave up 2 bases and V 0 bases, and 10 bases lay outside the gene matches. CDR3 region: CASSQEVSSGRTTDTQYF. The CDR3 DNA sequence: TGCGCCAGCAGCCAAGAGGTTTCAAGCGGGAGAACCACAGATACGCAGTATTTT.

This clone was seen only once. The chain employs TRBV7-2 and TRBJ2-1; the D is unclear. This CDR3 contains 12 residues. The ends were cut back, 1 base at V and 9 bases at J, with 7 bases in the middle. Germline V CDR1 and CDR2: SGHTA, FQGNSA. The CDR3 DNA sequence: TGTGCCAGCAGCTTAGATTTCCGTGAGCAGTTCTTC. This sequence encodes CASSLDFREQFF.

The chain joins TRBV30 to TRBJ1-1; no definite D call. The CDR3 spans 13 residues. In germline, CDR1 is GTSNPN, CDR2 SVGIG (reference sequence). Trimming took off 2 bases at V and 4 bases at J, with 11 bases between the two ends. The CDR3 sequence is CAWSSGVTTEAFF. CDR3 DNA: TGTGCCTGGAGTTCTGGAGTGACCACTGAAGCTTTCTTT.

J is TRBJ2-2 and V is TRBV2, with 8 positions matching TRBD2. The germline CDR1 and CDR2 sequences are SNHLY and FYNNEI. Trimming at V came to 6 bases and at J to 2 bases, leaving 5 bases not matched to a gene. This CDR3 has 15 residues. The DNA for the CDR3 is TGTGCCAGCAGCCGGACTAGCTCCAACACCGGGGAGCTGTTTTTT. Protein: CASSRTSSNTGELFF.

The chain joins TRBV20-1 to TRBJ1-1; TRBD1 might be the D (5 bases). The V end was cut by 7 bases, the J end by 3 bases, with 9 bases between. The V gene's germline CDR1 is DFQATT and CDR2 SNEGSKA (reference sequence). The CDR3 covers 11 residues. CDR3 DNA: TGCAGTGTTCTAGGGGACACTGAAGCTTTCTTT. This gives the protein CSVLGDTEAFF.

The chain recombines TRBV6-5 with TRBJ2-5; D gene uncertain. Germline loops: CDR1 MNHEY, CDR2 SVGAGI. V was trimmed by 6 bases and J by 1 base, leaving 12 bases between them. The CDR3 contains 14 residues. CDR3 in DNA: TGTGCCAGCAGCCCCCAAGGGATCCAAGAGACCCAGTACTTC. Translated, it gives CASSPQGIQETQYF.

Only a few counts were recorded for this clone. The chain has TRBV5-5 and TRBJ1-2; no clear D. Per the germline V gene, CDR1 is SGHKS and CDR2 is YYEKEE (reference sequence). This CDR3 region has 14 residues. The V gene lost 4 bases and the J gene lost 5 bases, with 15 bases spanning the gap. The CDR3 bases are TGTGCCAGCAGCCCCCAGGAGGGTTCATATGGCTACACCTTC. Translating it yields CASSPQEGSYGYTF.

The rearrangement links TRBV28 to TRBJ1-2, with D possibly being TRBD1 (6 bases). CDR1 is MDHEN, CDR2 SYDVKM, per germline. The CDR3 loop spans 12 amino acids. Trimming took off 8 bases at V and 1 base at J, with 8 bases between the two ends. CDR3 in DNA: TGTGCCAGCCAGGACAGTAACTATGGCTACACCTTC. Translating it yields CASQDSNYGYTF.

J is TRBJ2-7 and V is TRBV28; 9 nucleotides agree with TRBD1. This CDR3 comprises 12 residues. Germline CDR1 MDHEN, CDR2 SYDVKM. Losses at the gene ends were 10 bases for V and 7 bases for J; bases not matched to a gene: 8. CDR3 protein: CATGTGLSEQYV. Written as DNA, the CDR3 is TGTGCCACCGGGACAGGGTTGAGTGAGCAGTACGTC.